This T cell receptor beta chain was recovered during a study of shared clonotypes between healthy human individuals. Study-level results: Generally, estimated richness proved larger in naive subsets than it did in memory subsets.

Per the study methods: ImmunoSEQ only sent back junction sequences with no quality scores, so filtering was done differently. Profiled with immunoSEQ multiplex PCR; TCRdb holds only in-frame clones, not every one. V and J calls and clone size are given by that table; D and trimming were obtained from the DNA. The sample has about 1 million clones; about 70% are singletons. Adult Caucasians living in Nashville, Tennessee made up all of the donors. Notes on this clone: Its antigen is not known.

The junction had 3 bases not matched to a gene; V was cut back by 4 bases and J by 1 base. This CDR3 comprises 15 residues. Germline V gene sequence: CDR1 SGHTA, CDR2 FQGNSA. The genes are TRBV7-2 and TRBJ2-3, with 9 bases that match TRBD1. The specimen was memory CD4+ T cells sorted from blood. Subset of the sample: CD45RA-negative fraction. This sequence was found in a man aged 18 to 35 in good health. The CDR3 DNA reads TGTGCCAGCAGCTCCCGGGACAGGGGCACAGATACGCAGTATTTT. Translation gives CASSSRDRGTDTQYF.